These 14 T cell receptor beta chains were all obtained from the same sample, sequenced in a study of T-cell reconstitution after alpha-beta-depleted transplantation in children. Molecular barcoding with unique molecular identifiers was used for the TCRbeta library. TCRdb re-called the PCR reads with MiXCR, one entry per CDR3 protein. This table has roughly 240,000 distinct CDR3 sequences, approximately 8% appearing once. This sample comprised PBMCs, mostly from graft donor cells, obtained 180 days after TCRalphabeta/CD19-depleted stem cell transplant. The receptors derive from a male patient aged 10-17 years who had a stem cell transplant for acute lymphoblastic leukemia, so the T cells may come from the graft donor.

The sample holds many counts of this clonotype. The rearrangement joins TRBV6-1 to TRBJ2-3, with D maybe TRBD1 (6 bases). V lost 2 bases, J lost 5 bases, and 17 bases lay in between. CDR3 length: 16 amino acids. Germline V CDR1 and CDR2: MNHNS, SASEGT. The CDR3 region has the DNA TGTGCCAGCAGTGAACACAGGGATTTGCGAATAGATACGCAGTATTTT. It is translated as CASSEHRDLRIDTQYF.

V is TRBV6-8 and J is TRBJ2-7; 10 positions match TRBD2. The CDR3 has 13 amino acids. CDR1 and CDR2 (germline): MNHGY, SAAAGT. V dropped 8 bases and J dropped 3; count of bases not matched to a gene: 4. The CDR3 DNA is TGTGCCAGCGAGCGGGAGGGCCTCTACGAGCAGTACTTC. This encodes CASEREGLYEQYF.

This clonotype was found a few times. The chain recombines TRBV21-1 with TRBJ1-1; the table's D call of TRBD1 was not tested on the DNA. TRBV21-1 is a known pseudogene. This CDR3 region has 16 residues. The CDR3 DNA sequence: TGTGCCAGCAGCAAAAACCCTGGACAGGGAATGATTGAAGCTTTCTTT. Translated: CASSKNPGQGMIEAFF.

This clonotype was observed at least ten times. This chain connects TRBV7-8 to TRBJ1-2; 8 bases are a match to TRBD1. V shed 5 bases, J shed 4 bases, and the junction held 3 bases outside the gene matches. Germline V gives CDR1 SGHVS, CDR2 FQNEAQ. The CDR3 is 13 residues long. This chain's CDR3 is CASSPTGGYGYTF. As DNA, the CDR3 is TGTGCCAGCAGCCCCACAGGGGGCTATGGCTACACCTTC.

This clonotype was counted only a few times. The chain has TRBV11-2 and TRBJ2-3; TRBD2 agrees at 12 bases. Losses at the gene ends were 1 base for V and 5 bases for J; bases not matched to a gene: 25. Germline V gene data show CDR1 as SGHAT and CDR2 as FQNNGV. The CDR3 spans 23 residues. CDR3 residues: CASSLVFLTFPGPSGGAQDTQYF. CDR3 nucleotides: TGTGCCAGCAGCTTAGTCTTCCTTACTTTCCCCGGGCCTAGCGGGGGGGCTCAAGATACGCAGTATTTT.

Ten or more counts support this clonotype. The chain couples TRBV7-3 to TRBJ2-3; a possible D gene is TRBD2 (5 bases). Trimming took off 5 bases at V and 1 base at J, with 13 bases between the two ends. This CDR3 region has 15 residues. The germline gives CDR1 SGHTA, CDR2 FQGTGA. The CDR3, as DNA: TGTGCCAGCAGCCCCCGGGGTAGCGGCACAGATACGCAGTATTTT. This codes for CASSPRGSGTDTQYF.

This clonotype was detected many times. The V and J genes are TRBV2 and TRBJ2-1; 7 bases match TRBD2. The CDR3 spans 14 residues. The V segment lost 2 bases and the J segment 9 bases; nucleotides outside the gene matches: 7. CDR1 is SNHLY and CDR2 is FYNNEI in the germline V gene. This CDR3 reads CASSEWASGLEQFF. The CDR3, as DNA: TGTGCCAGCAGTGAATGGGCTAGCGGACTTGAGCAGTTCTTC.

A remark on this clonotype: This clone may be a read error of a much larger clone one base away. The chain couples TRBV12-3 or TRBV12-4 to TRBJ1-2; D is ambiguous. This CDR3 region has 15 residues. The V gene lost 6 bases and the J gene lost 4 bases, with 18 bases spanning the gap. The CDR3 region is CASRPSVQVFYGYTF. The CDR3 DNA reads as TGTGCCAGCAGACCCTCTGTGCAGGTCTTCTATGGCTACACCTTC.

This clonotype was counted at least ten times. The genes are TRBV7-6 and TRBJ2-7; D is possibly TRBD1 or TRBD2 (5 bases each). V was clipped by 1 base and J by 1 base, with 11 bases between them. The CDR3 consists of 15 residues. CDR1 SGHVS and CDR2 FNYEAQ come from the germline V gene. This CDR3 reads CASSLGGAPSYEQYF. The CDR3 DNA reads as TGTGCCAGCAGCTTAGGAGGGGCGCCGTCCTACGAGCAGTACTTC.

This clonotype was observed a few times. The chain combines TRBV9 with TRBJ2-1, with 9 bases fitting TRBD1. V trimming: 6 bases; J trimming: 5 bases; junction bases outside the gene matches: 9. This CDR3 region has 15 residues. Per the germline V gene, CDR1 is SGDLS and CDR2 is YYNGEE. CDR3 in DNA: TGTGCCAGCAAAGCAGGGACAGGGCAGCACAATGAGCAGTTCTTC. It is translated as CASKAGTGQHNEQFF. Drawing the rest from reference TRBV9 and TRBJ2-1, the complete variable domain is DSGVTQTPKHLITATGQRVTLRCSPRSGDLSVYWYQQSLDQGLQFLIQYYNGEERAKGNILERFSAQQFPDLHSELNLSSLELGDSALYFCASKAGTGQHNEQFFGPGTRLTVL.

This clonotype was detected many times. This rearrangement joins TRBV5-4 to TRBJ2-2, with TRBD1 identical over 9 bases. The germline gives CDR1 SGHNT, CDR2 YYREEE (reference sequence). The CDR3 runs 16 residues. V lost 3 bases to trimming and J lost 9 bases; unmatched junction nucleotides: 12. This chain's CDR3 is CASSSPGTGNLRELFF. The CDR3, as DNA: TGTGCCAGCAGCTCCCCCGGGACAGGGAACTTAAGGGAGCTGTTTTTT.

The CDR3: CASTQGLAGGYNEQFF. For the CDR3, the DNA is TGTGCCAGCACCCAAGGACTAGCGGGAGGTTACAATGAGCAGTTCTTC. V and J are TRBV9 and TRBJ2-1, with 14 bases identical to TRBD2. The CDR3 spans 16 residues. V gave up 6 bases and J gave up 4 bases; unmatched junction bases: 6. Germline assignment: CDR1 SGDLS and CDR2 YYNGEE.

In its sample, this clonotype was seen many times. The chain has TRBV7-9 and TRBJ2-7; either TRBD1 or TRBD2 may fit D (7 bases each). The V end lost 4 bases, the J end lost 4 bases, and 14 bases lay between the germline ends. The germline gives CDR1 SEHNR, CDR2 FQNEAQ (reference sequence). This CDR3 region has 14 residues. The DNA for the CDR3 is TGTGCCAGCAGCTACCCAGGGGGGGGTTACGAGCAGTACTTC. As protein: CASSYPGGGYEQYF. Full variable domain (rest looked up from reference TRBV7-9 and TRBJ2-7): DTGVSQNPRHKITKRGQNVTFRCDPISEHNRLYWYRQTLGQGPEFLTYFQNEAQLEKSRLLSDRFSAERPKGSFSTLEIQRTEQGDSAMYLCASSYPGGGYEQYFGPGTRLTVT.

This clonotype was counted at least ten times. This sequence joins TRBV10-3 and TRBJ1-2; TRBD1 might be the D (6 bases). The V gene's germline CDR1 is ENHRY and CDR2 SYGVKD. This CDR3 contains 14 residues. V lost 11 bases and J lost 3, with 19 bases in between. The CDR3 spells CAVLGGGSDYGYTF. CDR3 nucleotide sequence: TGTGCCGTCCTAGGGGGTGGCTCGGACTATGGCTACACCTTC.